The entry that follows covers one T cell receptor (beta chain) sequence. This sample was taken from a study of blood T cell repertoires in COVID-19. Study-wide background: Both acute and convalescent COVID-19 samples were obtained from the United States, Italy and Spain. Nucleic acid was either cDNA or gDNA, and it came from T cells, B-cell-depleted T cells, or PBMCs.

Germline V gives CDR1 SGHTA, CDR2 FQGTGA. There are 17 residues in the CDR3. The ends were cut back, 4 bases at V and 6 bases at J, with 23 bases in the middle. Per the original methods: Amplification with reference gene primers provided the estimates of nucleated cell counts. Generated by immunoSEQ multiplex PCR, the TCRdb table keeps only in-frame clones and is missing some. The D gene and trimming were derived from the DNA, and the V and J assignments and clone size from that table. The table lists under 250,000 clones, 70% to 90% of them singletons, with more than 6.5% in the top ten. This chain joins TRBV7-3 and TRBJ2-3; D might be TRBD2 (7 bases). This receptor was obtained from a woman in her seventies with active or convalescent COVID-19. The sample comprised peripheral blood. The CDR3 spells CASSSHGGASLKDTQYF. In DNA, the CDR3 is TGTGCCAGCAGCTCCCATGGGGGGGCATCGCTAAAGGATACGCAGTATTTT. Complete variable domain (other parts from reference TRBV7-3 and TRBJ2-3): GAGVSQTPSNKVTEKGKYVELRCDPISGHTALYWYRQSLGQGPEFLIYFQGTGAADDSGLPNDRFFAVRPEGSVSTLKIQRTERGDSAVYLCASSSHGGASLKDTQYFGPGTRLTVL.